This record covers a single TCR beta chain. This table comes from immunoSEQ multiplex PCR, and its TCRdb copy is limited to in-frame clones, with some not included. The sample yields under 90,000 clones, roughly 89% seen once. Trimming removed 2 bases from V and 2 bases from J, with 3 bases in between. Germline V gives CDR1 MDHEN, CDR2 SYDVKM. The CDR3 loop spans 12 amino acids. This sample is part of a study of OX40 agonist ivuxolimab in advanced cancers. About the research overall: Intravenous ivuxolimab at 0.01 to 10 mg/kg was given to patients every 2 weeks.

This sequence originates from an adult with an advanced solid tumor such as melanoma, head and neck, liver or kidney cancer. The starting material was CD4+ or CD8+ T cells sorted from blood, obtained in a trial of the OX40 agonist ivuxolimab. The gene calls are TRBV28 and TRBJ1-1; D remains unclear. CDR3 loop: CASSLVNTEAFF. CDR3 nucleotides: TGTGCCAGCAGTTTAGTCAACACTGAAGCTTTCTTT.